The 14 T cell receptor beta chains listed next were all sequenced from one sample in a study of shared clonotypes between healthy human individuals. Some clones are missing from TCRdb's copy, which holds only in-frame ones; the method was immunoSEQ multiplex PCR. Here the sample spans more than 850,000 clones, 78% being singletons. The specimen was memory CD4+ T cells from PBMCs. As for subset: CD45RA-negative fraction. All receptors come from a man aged 18 to 35 in good health. Some clones in this sample may be carry-over from other donors' samples.

V and J are TRBV11-3 and TRBJ2-7; D assignment may be TRBD1 or TRBD2 (5 bases each). CDR1 is SGHNT, CDR2 YENEEA, per germline. With 5 bases removed from V and 2 bases from J, the gap between germline ends came to 16 bases. The CDR3 is 15 amino acids. CDR3 bases: TGTGCCAGCAGCCCCGGGACCACCGGCACCTACGAGCAGTACTTC. It yields the protein CASSPGTTGTYEQYF.

This chain links TRBV7-3 with TRBJ2-1; 9 positions agree with TRBD2. V dropped 5 bases and J dropped 2; count of bases not matched to a gene: 4. Germline values: CDR1 SGHTA, CDR2 FQGTGA. The CDR3 is 15 residues long. The CDR3 protein is CASSPSGTTYNEQFF. CDR3 in DNA: TGTGCCAGCAGCCCTAGCGGGACTACCTACAATGAGCAGTTCTTC. Complete variable domain (other parts from reference TRBV7-3 and TRBJ2-1): GAGVSQTPSNKVTEKGKYVELRCDPISGHTALYWYRQSLGQGPEFLIYFQGTGAADDSGLPNDRFFAVRPEGSVSTLKIQRTERGDSAVYLCASSPSGTTYNEQFFGPGTRLTVL.

The rearrangement uses TRBV2 and TRBJ1-4; D is unclear. Germline CDR1 reads SNHLY; CDR2 reads FYNNEI. The CDR3 has 15 residues. The V end was cut by 7 bases, the J end by 0 bases, with 12 bases between. The CDR3, as DNA: TGTGCCAGCACGACGGGGATTGCAACTAATGAAAAACTGTTTTTT. Translating it yields CASTTGIATNEKLFF.

In this sample, this clone turned up once. V is TRBV7-9 and J is TRBJ2-7, with D possibly being TRBD1 (5 bases). Trimming cost V 4 bases and J 5 bases, with 15 bases left between them. The germline gives CDR1 SEHNR, CDR2 FQNEAQ (reference sequence). CDR3 length equals 14 residues. The CDR3 protein is CASSSLQATDEQYF. The CDR3 nucleotides read TGTGCCAGCAGCTCCTTGCAGGCGACAGACGAGCAGTACTTC. The entire variable domain, with the rest obtained from reference TRBV7-9 and TRBJ2-7, is as follows: DTGVSQNPRHKITKRGQNVTFRCDPISEHNRLYWYRQTLGQGPEFLTYFQNEAQLEKSRLLSDRFSAERPKGSFSTLEIQRTEQGDSAMYLCASSSLQATDEQYFGPGTRLTVT.

The CDR3 loop is CASRSRDRVYEQYF. The CDR3 DNA is TGTGCCAGCAGGAGCCGGGACAGGGTTTACGAGCAGTACTTC. The chain links TRBV25-1 to TRBJ2-7; 9 bases agree with TRBD1. Germline V gives CDR1 MGHDK, CDR2 SYGVNS. The V segment lost 6 bases and the J segment 4 bases; nucleotides outside the gene matches: 7. CDR3 size: 14 residues.

The sample holds one count of this clone. This rearrangement joins TRBV5-1 to TRBJ1-1, with TRBD1 matching over 8 bases. Trimming removed 4 bases from V and 6 bases from J; junction bases left unmatched: 8. The CDR3 has 14 residues. The germline V gene encodes CDR1 SGHRS and CDR2 YFSETQ. Here the CDR3 DNA reads TGCGCCAGCAGCCCTATCGGACAGGGCGCTGAAGCTTTCTTT. Protein: CASSPIGQGAEAFF.

This clone has just a few counts. The sample has other DNA sequences that encode this CDR3 too. This rearrangement joins TRBV28 to TRBJ2-7, with unresolved D. The V gene's germline CDR1 is MDHEN and CDR2 SYDVKM. V was pared by 1 base and J by 3 bases, with 4 bases between. The CDR3 runs to 12 residues. CDR3 coding DNA: TGTGCCAGCAGTTTATCGAGCTACGAGCAGTACTTC. Translating gives CASSLSSYEQYF.

V usage is TRBV7-2 and J usage is TRBJ2-2; 10 bases align to TRBD2. Looked up from germline, CDR1 is SGHTA and CDR2 is FQGNSA. This CDR3 spans 16 amino acids. The ends lost 1 base at V and 3 bases at J; junction bases unmatched: 2. CDR3 protein: CASSLVLAGDTGELFF. The CDR3 DNA is TGTGCCAGCAGCTTAGTTCTAGCGGGAGACACCGGGGAGCTGTTTTTT.

The chain uses TRBV5-1 and TRBJ2-5; 9 bases line up with TRBD2. The CDR3 is made up of 16 amino acids. Germline V lookup: CDR1 SGHRS, CDR2 YFSETQ. Trimming took 4 bases from V and 1 from J; bases not matched to a gene: 8. CDR3 residues: CASSPRAGGVQETQYF. The CDR3 DNA reads as TGCGCCAGCAGCCCCCGGGCGGGAGGGGTCCAAGAGACCCAGTACTTC.

Concerning this clone itself: The sample contains more than one DNA sequence encoding this CDR3. This chain joins TRBV28 and TRBJ1-3, with 7 bases matching TRBD1. The V gene's germline CDR1 is MDHEN and CDR2 SYDVKM. The CDR3 runs to 14 residues. J lost 6 bases, V lost 5 bases, and 7 bases had no gene match. The CDR3 loop reads CASSPGTAINTIYF. DNA of the CDR3: TGTGCCAGCAGTCCCGGGACAGCCATAAACACCATATATTTT.

This chain links TRBV4-1 with TRBJ1-2; a weak D match, TRBD1 (6 bases). The CDR3 contains 14 residues. V dropped 0 bases and J dropped 4 bases, with 9 bases sitting between them. Germline V gene data show CDR1 as MGHRA and CDR2 as YSYEKL. The chain's CDR3 is CASSQDEGGYGYTF. The CDR3 nucleotides read TGCGCCAGCAGCCAAGATGAGGGGGGCTATGGCTACACCTTC.

The V gene is TRBV18, the J gene TRBJ2-5, with 8 bases identical to TRBD2. Per the germline V gene, CDR1 is KGHSH and CDR2 is LQKENI. This CDR3 spans 16 amino acids. J was trimmed by 2 bases and V by 3 bases; bases with no gene match: 8. In DNA, the CDR3 is TGTGCCAGCTCACCCATTGGTAGCGGGGTTCAAGAGACCCAGTACTTC. Its protein is CASSPIGSGVQETQYF.

The genes are TRBV11-3 and TRBJ2-1; 7 bases agree with TRBD1. Germline V lookup: CDR1 SGHNT, CDR2 YENEEA. The V segment lost 3 bases and the J segment 4 bases; nucleotides outside the gene matches: 6. This CDR3 has 15 amino acids. The CDR3 reads CASSLGTVQYNEQFF. The DNA of the CDR3 is TGTGCCAGCAGCTTGGGGACAGTCCAATACAATGAGCAGTTCTTC. The full variable domain, completed using reference TRBV11-3 and TRBJ2-1, is EAGVVQSPRYKIIEKKQPVAFWCNPISGHNTLYWYLQNLGQGPELLIRYENEEAVDDSQLPKDRFSAERLKGVDSTLKIQPAELGDSAVYLCASSLGTVQYNEQFFGPGTRLTVL.

For this clone: An end of the junction does not agree with germline; a read error may underlie this. The J gene is TRBJ2-3, the V gene TRBV18; no clear D gene. The CDR3 extends over 15 amino acids. Germline CDR1 and CDR2: KGHSH and LQKENI. CDR3 coding DNA: TGTGCCAGCTCCCCACCCACAGCCAGCACAGATACGCAGTATTTT. Its translation: CASSPPTASTDTQYF. The variable domain in full, with the rest retrieved from reference TRBV18 and TRBJ2-3, is NAGVMQNPRHLVRRRGQEARLRCSPMKGHSHVYWYRQLPEEGLKFMVYLQKENIIDESGMPKERFSAEFPKEGPSILRIQQVVRGDSAAYFCASSPPTASTDTQYFGPGTRLTVL.